The 5 T cell receptor beta chains in this list originate from one sample, sequenced in a study of T cell responses to AZD1222 COVID-19 vaccine. Data came from immunoSEQ multiplex PCR; TCRdb stores just in-frame clones and leaves some out. This repertoire shows approximately 200,000 clones, roughly nine tenths found once; its top ten account for around 3.6%. Source: peripheral blood, taken 28 days after the second AZD1222 dose. The receptor set was obtained from an adult who received the AZD1222 COVID-19 vaccine.

The rearrangement joins TRBV7-9 to TRBJ1-4; possible D gene TRBD1, 5 bases. This CDR3 region has 16 residues. Trimming took 5 bases from V and 0 from J, leaving 13 bases between them. Germline CDR1 SEHNR, CDR2 FQNEAQ (reference sequence). The CDR3 nucleotides read TGTGCCAGCAGCCGCGGAGGGGCTCCAACTAATGAAAAACTGTTTTTT. This sequence encodes CASSRGGAPTNEKLFF.

The DNA of the CDR3 is TGTGCCAGCAGCTTAGAAGTATCAAGACAGGGGTTAGCCAAAAACATTCAGTACTTC. It is translated as CASSLEVSRQGLAKNIQYF. The chain combines TRBV7-2 with TRBJ2-4; TRBD1 matches at 8 bases. The germline gives CDR1 SGHTA, CDR2 FQGNSA. CDR3 size: 19 residues. Germline trimming cut 1 base from V and 0 bases from J; bases unmatched to any gene: 11.

The V gene is TRBV27, the J gene TRBJ1-3; a weak D match, TRBD1 (5 bases). Germline V gene lookup returns CDR1 MNHEY and CDR2 SMNVEV (reference sequence). Trimming pared 3 bases from V and 0 bases from J, leaving 18 bases between. The CDR3 consists of 18 residues. CDR3 protein: CASSFAQARRHSGNTIYF. In DNA form, the CDR3 reads TGTGCCAGCAGTTTCGCACAGGCCCGCCGTCACTCTGGAAACACCATATATTTT.

This sequence joins TRBV2 and TRBJ1-3, with D tentatively TRBD1 (6 bases). Germline loops: CDR1 SNHLY, CDR2 FYNNEI. The ends were cut back, 4 bases at V and 2 bases at J, with 12 bases in the middle. The CDR3 spans 15 residues. The CDR3 sequence: CASSAKGVPGNTIYF. CDR3 sequence (DNA): TGTGCCAGCAGTGCTAAGGGGGTACCTGGAAACACCATATATTTT.

The chain employs TRBV14 and TRBJ2-7, with TRBD1 matching 7 bases. CDR3 size: 14 residues. Trimming removed 4 bases from V and 6 bases from J; junction bases left unmatched: 9. From germline, CDR1 is SGHDN and CDR2 FVKESK. CDR3 in amino acids: CASSPSRGWVEQYF. CDR3 coding DNA: TGTGCCAGCAGCCCTTCCAGGGGGTGGGTCGAGCAGTACTTC.